A single sample gave rise to the 5 T cell receptor beta chains below, sequenced in a study of blood T cell repertoires in COVID-19. The protocol was immunoSEQ multiplex PCR, while the TCRdb copy is restricted to in-frame clones and leaves out a portion. The sample carries roughly 290,000 clones, about 87% recorded once. The material sequenced was peripheral blood. The receptors derive from a woman aged 45-65 years who had recovered from COVID-19.

V gene TRBV24-1 combines with J gene TRBJ2-2; D is possibly TRBD1 (5 bases). V was clipped by 6 bases and J by 4 bases, with 17 bases between them. Germline loops: CDR1 KGHDR, CDR2 SFDVKD. The CDR3 extends over 16 amino acids. DNA for the CDR3: TGTGCCACCAGTACGAACCCAGGGTATGGCACCGGGGAGCTGTTTTTT. Residues: CATSTNPGYGTGELFF.

V gene TRBV11-2 combines with J gene TRBJ1-6; D call uncertain. CDR1 is SGHAT, CDR2 FQNNGV, per germline. This CDR3 region has 17 residues. Trimming pared 1 base from V and 0 bases from J, leaving 10 bases between. The CDR3 protein is CASSLGRRSSYNSPLHF. CDR3 in DNA: TGTGCCAGCAGCTTAGGGCGTAGGAGCTCCTATAATTCACCCCTCCACTTT. The full variable domain, completed using reference TRBV11-2 and TRBJ1-6, is EAGVAQSPRYKIIEKRQSVAFWCNPISGHATLYWYQQILGQGPKLLIQFQNNGVVDDSQLPKDRFSAERLKGVDSTLKIQPAKLEDSAVYLCASSLGRRSSYNSPLHFGNGTRLTVT.

The chain joins TRBV28 to TRBJ1-5, with D possibly matching TRBD1 (5 bases). Trimming left V 6 bases short and J 0 bases short, with 12 bases between. The germline V gene encodes CDR1 MDHEN and CDR2 SYDVKM. This CDR3 has 15 residues. CDR3 sequence: CASSRTPNSNQPQHF. The CDR3, as DNA: TGTGCCAGCAGCCGGACACCAAATAGCAATCAGCCCCAGCATTTT.

The rearrangement uses TRBV5-1 and TRBJ2-3; D possibly corresponds to TRBD2 (5 bases). This CDR3 has 14 amino acids. Germline lookup yields CDR1 SGHRS and CDR2 YFSETQ. Trimming cost V 4 bases and J 0 bases, with 9 bases left between them. The CDR3 nucleotides read TGCGCCAGCAGCGGAGGATTTAGCACAGATACGCAGTATTTT. It encodes CASSGGFSTDTQYF.

The table lists this clone with a count of one. The rearrangement joins TRBV5-1 to TRBJ2-2; 8 bases map to TRBD1. With V trimmed by 5 bases and J by 4 bases, 7 bases remained unmatched. Per the germline V gene, CDR1 is SGHRS and CDR2 is YFSETQ. The CDR3 runs 15 residues. CDR3 loop: CASRPGGRGTGELFF. The CDR3 bases are TGCGCCAGCAGACCAGGGGGCCGGGGCACCGGGGAGCTGTTTTTT.